These 21 T cell receptor beta chains were all obtained from the same sample, sequenced in a study of shared clonotypes between healthy human individuals. The repertoire was sequenced with immunoSEQ multiplex PCR; TCRdb's copy has only in-frame clones and lacks some. The table shows roughly 2.1 million clones, with about 92% occurring only once. Terminally differentiated effector memory CD45RA+ cells were left out of the naive CD8 fraction, which was CD45RO-negative and positively selected for CCR7. The sequencing sample was made of naive CD8+ T cells from PBMCs. The receptors here all came from a man younger than 35 in good health. Some clones in this sample may be carry-over from other donors' samples.

This clone was counted between two and nine times. CDR3 sequence (DNA): TGCGCCAGCAGCCAAGATGACAGGGACCACGTCAGGACTGAAGCTTTCTTT. Residues: CASSQDDRDHVRTEAFF. The rearrangement links TRBV4-1 to TRBJ1-1; 7 bases are a match to TRBD1. V shed 0 bases and J 5 bases; nucleotides not matched to a gene: 12. The CDR3 consists of 17 residues. Germline assignment: CDR1 MGHRA and CDR2 YSYEKL.

This chain links TRBV7-9 with TRBJ2-1, with D perhaps assigned TRBD1 or TRBD2 (5 bases each). The CDR3 runs 14 residues. The germline V gene encodes CDR1 SEHNR and CDR2 FQNEAQ (reference sequence). Trimming pared 6 bases from V and 5 bases from J, leaving 14 bases between. CDR3 sequence: CASSHRDHNNEQFF. CDR3 sequence (DNA): TGTGCCAGCAGTCATCGGGACCACAACAATGAGCAGTTCTTC.

V usage is TRBV5-6 and J usage is TRBJ2-7, with 12 bases aligning to TRBD1. The CDR3 totals 15 residues. V was clipped by 1 base and J by 6 bases; unmatched bases: 5. The germline V gene has CDR1 SGHDT and CDR2 YYEEEE. The CDR3 bases are TGTGCCAGCAGCTTGCCCGGGACAGGGGGCCTCGAGCAGTACTTC. It codes for CASSLPGTGGLEQYF.

The rearrangement uses TRBV9 and TRBJ2-7; no reliable D call. The length of the CDR3 is 14 residues. Germline V gives CDR1 SGDLS, CDR2 YYNGEE. The V and J ends lost 0 bases and 2 bases respectively, with 9 bases between them. CDR3 DNA sequence: TGTGCCAGCAGCGTAGCCAGCATTACCTACGAGCAGTACTTC. Translated: CASSVASITYEQYF.

This chain joins TRBV19 and TRBJ1-1, with TRBD1 matching 7 bases. This CDR3 comprises 13 residues. V was clipped by 5 bases and J by 6 bases; unmatched bases: 6. Germline V gives CDR1 LNHDA, CDR2 SQIVND (reference sequence). This chain's CDR3 is CASSSLQGPEAFF. CDR3 DNA: TGTGCCAGTAGTTCTCTACAGGGGCCTGAAGCTTTCTTT.

V usage is TRBV27 and J usage is TRBJ2-3; the D gene is possibly TRBD1 (5 bases). The CDR3 loop spans 16 amino acids. V shed 3 bases and J shed 2 bases, with 15 bases lying between them. In germline, CDR1 is MNHEY, CDR2 SMNVEV (reference sequence). CDR3 in amino acids: CASSFRRRGFTDTQYF. The CDR3 bases are TGTGCCAGCAGTTTTCGCAGAAGGGGTTTCACAGATACGCAGTATTTT.

The rearrangement uses TRBV7-9 and TRBJ2-2, with D perhaps matching TRBD2 (5 bases). The CDR3 runs to 14 residues. Per germline, CDR1 SEHNR and CDR2 FQNEAQ (reference sequence). V was cut by 2 bases and J by 6 bases, with 10 bases left in between. Written as DNA, the CDR3 is TGTGCCAGCAGCTTAAAACCGCGGGCCGGGGAGCTGTTTTTT. It yields the protein CASSLKPRAGELFF.

This chain uses TRBV10-3 with TRBJ2-6; D gene ambiguous. Trimming took 7 bases from V and 0 from J, leaving 7 bases between them. CDR3 size: 14 residues. Germline V gene sequence: CDR1 ENHRY, CDR2 SYGVKD. CDR3 amino acids: CAIIQDSGANVLTF. The CDR3 DNA reads as TGTGCCATCATCCAGGACTCTGGGGCCAACGTCCTGACTTTC.

The chain links TRBV29-1 to TRBJ1-1; unclear D gene. Germline V gene lookup returns CDR1 SQVTM and CDR2 ANQGSEA. Deletions cut 3 bases from V and 6 bases from J, with 17 bases between. The CDR3 sequence is 14 residues long. The CDR3 loop is CSVEPWLPLPEAFF. The CDR3 bases are TGCAGCGTTGAGCCGTGGCTACCCCTCCCTGAAGCTTTCTTT.

V and J are TRBV25-1 and TRBJ2-1; tentatively, D is TRBD2 (5 bases). V shed 2 bases and J shed 6 bases, with 14 bases lying between them. The CDR3 consists of 15 residues. Looked up from germline, CDR1 is MGHDK and CDR2 is SYGVNS. The CDR3 sequence: CASSELSEVSNEQFF. CDR3 DNA sequence: TGTGCCAGCAGTGAACTTAGCGAAGTTAGCAATGAGCAGTTCTTC.

This sequence joins TRBV5-1 and TRBJ2-5, with D possibly being TRBD2 (6 bases). Trimming took off 5 bases at V and 4 bases at J, with 12 bases between the two ends. The germline V gene encodes CDR1 SGHRS and CDR2 YFSETQ. The CDR3 has 13 residues. CDR3 coding DNA: TGCGCCAGCAGTGAGGAGGGCGGAGAGACCCAGTACTTC. It specifies CASSEEGGETQYF. The entire variable domain, with the rest obtained from reference TRBV5-1 and TRBJ2-5, is as follows: KAGVTQTPRYLIKTRGQQVTLSCSPISGHRSVSWYQQTPGQGLQFLFEYFSETQRNKGNFPGRFSGRQFSNSRSEMNVSTLELGDSALYLCASSEEGGETQYFGPGTRLLVL.

J is TRBJ1-2 and V is TRBV15; D gene ambiguous. Germline values: CDR1 LNHNV, CDR2 YYDKDF (reference sequence). Trimming removed 5 bases from V and 1 base from J, with 11 bases in between. The CDR3 has 14 residues. This chain's CDR3 is CATSPTGSNYGYTF. DNA of the CDR3: TGTGCCACCAGCCCCACGGGAAGTAACTATGGCTACACCTTC.

The rearrangement uses TRBV7-9 and TRBJ2-2; D tentatively reads TRBD1 or TRBD2 (5 bases each). CDR1 SEHNR and CDR2 FQNEAQ come from the germline V gene (reference sequence). With 5 bases removed from V and 2 bases from J, the gap between germline ends came to 12 bases. The CDR3 loop spans 15 amino acids. The chain's CDR3 is CASSGPGRNTGELFF. The DNA for the CDR3 is TGTGCCAGCAGCGGTCCGGGACGCAACACCGGGGAGCTGTTTTTT. Combining the CDR3 with reference TRBV7-9 and TRBJ2-2 gives the whole variable domain DTGVSQNPRHKITKRGQNVTFRCDPISEHNRLYWYRQTLGQGPEFLTYFQNEAQLEKSRLLSDRFSAERPKGSFSTLEIQRTEQGDSAMYLCASSGPGRNTGELFFGEGSRLTVL.

V is TRBV5-1 and J is TRBJ2-1; TRBD2 matches 12 bases. Germline V gives CDR1 SGHRS, CDR2 YFSETQ. This CDR3 contains 20 residues. With 2 bases clipped from V and 2 bases from J, the junction kept 14 bases outside the gene matches. The CDR3 here is CASSLSIVLAGGLPYNEQFF. The CDR3 DNA sequence: TGCGCCAGCAGCTTAAGTATCGTGCTAGCGGGAGGGCTTCCCTACAATGAGCAGTTCTTC. Full variable domain (missing parts from reference TRBV5-1 and TRBJ2-1): KAGVTQTPRYLIKTRGQQVTLSCSPISGHRSVSWYQQTPGQGLQFLFEYFSETQRNKGNFPGRFSGRQFSNSRSEMNVSTLELGDSALYLCASSLSIVLAGGLPYNEQFFGPGTRLTVL.

The chain has TRBV6-1 and TRBJ2-2; D is uncertain. The CDR3 runs 15 residues. Germline V gives CDR1 MNHNS, CDR2 SASEGT. V lost 1 base and J lost 3, with 9 bases in between. The CDR3 loop reads CASSEGRVYTGELFF. DNA of the CDR3: TGTGCCAGCAGTGAAGGTCGGGTATACACCGGGGAGCTGTTTTTT.

Comments on this clone: Other DNA sequences in the same sample also yield this CDR3. The chain combines TRBV11-2 with TRBJ2-7; D remains unclear. The CDR3 sequence is 12 residues long. The ends were cut back, 1 base at V and 2 bases at J, with 3 bases in the middle. From germline, CDR1 is SGHAT and CDR2 FQNNGV. The CDR3, as DNA: TGTGCCAGCAGCTTAGCCACCTACGAGCAGTACTTC. Its protein product is CASSLATYEQYF.

The chain uses TRBV19 and TRBJ2-7; TRBD1 aligns across 7 bases. The CDR3 is 12 residues long. Germline CDR1 reads LNHDA; CDR2 reads SQIVND (reference sequence). V lost 10 bases to trimming and J lost 2 bases; unmatched junction nucleotides: 5. CDR3: CATGTDTYEQYF. The CDR3 DNA sequence: TGTGCCACAGGGACAGACACCTACGAGCAGTACTTC.

The chain has TRBV5-1 and TRBJ2-7, with D maybe TRBD2 (5 bases). Germline CDR1 and CDR2: SGHRS and YFSETQ. Trimming pared 6 bases from V and 3 bases from J, leaving 16 bases between. This CDR3 has 14 residues. For the CDR3, the DNA is TGCGCCAGCACAACGGGAACGATGGGCTACGAGCAGTACTTC. Protein sequence: CASTTGTMGYEQYF. Drawing the rest from reference TRBV5-1 and TRBJ2-7, the complete variable domain is KAGVTQTPRYLIKTRGQQVTLSCSPISGHRSVSWYQQTPGQGLQFLFEYFSETQRNKGNFPGRFSGRQFSNSRSEMNVSTLELGDSALYLCASTTGTMGYEQYFGPGTRLTVT.

J is TRBJ2-3 and V is TRBV27; D is undetermined. CDR3 size: 12 residues. The V end lost 6 bases, the J end lost 4 bases, and 8 bases lay between the germline ends. Germline-derived CDR1 and CDR2 are MNHEY and SMNVEV (reference sequence). CDR3 sequence: CASRFAADTQYF. The CDR3 nucleotides are TGTGCCAGCAGGTTTGCCGCAGATACGCAGTATTTT.

The rearrangement joins TRBV5-5 to TRBJ2-7; D remains unclear. Per the germline V gene, CDR1 is SGHKS and CDR2 is YYEKEE (reference sequence). V gave up 0 bases and J gave up 0 bases, with 10 bases separating them. The CDR3 contains 15 residues. DNA for the CDR3: TGTGCCAGCAGCTTGGGCGCGGATCCCTCCTACGAGCAGTACTTC. Encoded protein: CASSLGADPSYEQYF.

This chain links TRBV30 with TRBJ2-3, with 8 bases identical to TRBD2. The V and J ends lost 3 bases and 12 bases, in that order; junction bases with no gene match: 11. Per germline, CDR1 GTSNPN and CDR2 SVGIG (reference sequence). CDR3 length: 13 amino acids. CDR3 in amino acids: CAWSPGGPTPQYF. The CDR3 DNA follows: TGTGCCTGGAGCCCGGGAGGGCCCACCCCCCAGTATTTT.